This T cell receptor (beta chain) was observed in a study of T cells in Graves' hyperthyroidism and ophthalmopathy. The CDR3 regions of TCR beta were amplified from RNA transcripts. TCR CDR3 regions were first amplified by RT-PCR with HTBI primers. TCRdb reprocessed the multiplex PCR reads via MiXCR and lists one record per CDR3 protein. The profile covers approximately 690,000 distinct CDR3 sequences, with 13% to 15% appearing a single time and around 12% taken by the ten largest. V lost 2 bases, J lost 9 bases, and 14 bases lay in between. The CDR3 length is 14 residues. Germline V CDR1 and CDR2: MGHRA, YSYEKL.

V usage is TRBV4-1 and J usage is TRBJ1-5, with a weak D call TRBD1 (5 bases). This TCR was sampled from a woman in her forties or fifties with Graves' ophthalmopathy. Source material: blood. The CDR3 DNA reads TGCGCCAGCAGCCAACTCACAGGCTATGGGCCCCAGCATTTT. Translated: CASSQLTGYGPQHF.